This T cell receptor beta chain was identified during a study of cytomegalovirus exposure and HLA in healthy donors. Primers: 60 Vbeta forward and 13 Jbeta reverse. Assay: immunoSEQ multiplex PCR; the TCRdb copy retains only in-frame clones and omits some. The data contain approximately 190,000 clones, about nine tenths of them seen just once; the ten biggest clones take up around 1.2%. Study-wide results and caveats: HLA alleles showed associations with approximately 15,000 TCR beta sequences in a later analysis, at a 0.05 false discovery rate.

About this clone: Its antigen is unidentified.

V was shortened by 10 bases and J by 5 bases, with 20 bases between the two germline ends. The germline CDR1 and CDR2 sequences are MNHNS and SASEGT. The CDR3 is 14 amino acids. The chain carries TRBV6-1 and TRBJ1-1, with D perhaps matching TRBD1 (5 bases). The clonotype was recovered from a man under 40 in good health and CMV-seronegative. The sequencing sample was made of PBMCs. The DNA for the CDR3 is TGTGCCACTAAGCATGGGGCATTATATACTGAAGCTTTCTTT. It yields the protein CATKHGALYTEAFF.